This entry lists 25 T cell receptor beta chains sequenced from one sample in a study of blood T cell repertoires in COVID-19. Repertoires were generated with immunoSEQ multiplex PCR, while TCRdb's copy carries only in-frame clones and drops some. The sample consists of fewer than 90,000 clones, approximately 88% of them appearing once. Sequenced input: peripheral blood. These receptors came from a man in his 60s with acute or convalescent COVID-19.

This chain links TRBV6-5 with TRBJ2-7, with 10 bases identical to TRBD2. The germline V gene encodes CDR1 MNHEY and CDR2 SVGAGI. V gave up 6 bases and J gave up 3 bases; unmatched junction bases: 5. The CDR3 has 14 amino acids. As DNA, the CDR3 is TGTGCCAGCAGGCTAGCGGGAGTCATCTACGAGCAGTACTTC. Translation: CASRLAGVIYEQYF.

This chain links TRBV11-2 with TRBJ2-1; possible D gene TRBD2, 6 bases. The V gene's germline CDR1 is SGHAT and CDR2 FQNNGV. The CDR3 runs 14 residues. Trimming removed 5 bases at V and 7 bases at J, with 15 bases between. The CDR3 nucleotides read TGTGCCAGCAGCCTCATCGGGAGCAGGAATGAGCAGTTCTTC. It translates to CASSLIGSRNEQFF.

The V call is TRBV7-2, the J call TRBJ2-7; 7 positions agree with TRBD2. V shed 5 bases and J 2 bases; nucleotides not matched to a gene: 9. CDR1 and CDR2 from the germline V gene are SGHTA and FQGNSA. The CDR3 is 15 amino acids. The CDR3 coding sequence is TGTGCCAGCAGCCTAGTGGCTAGCGGCCCCTACGAGCAGTACTTC. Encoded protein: CASSLVASGPYEQYF.

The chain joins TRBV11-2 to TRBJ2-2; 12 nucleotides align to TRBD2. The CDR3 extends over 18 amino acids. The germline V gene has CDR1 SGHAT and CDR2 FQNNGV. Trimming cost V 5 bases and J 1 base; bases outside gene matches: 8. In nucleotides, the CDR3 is TGTGCCAGCAGCGACGGACTAGCGGGGTTTGGGAACACCGGGGAGCTGTTTTTT. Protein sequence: CASSDGLAGFGNTGELFF.

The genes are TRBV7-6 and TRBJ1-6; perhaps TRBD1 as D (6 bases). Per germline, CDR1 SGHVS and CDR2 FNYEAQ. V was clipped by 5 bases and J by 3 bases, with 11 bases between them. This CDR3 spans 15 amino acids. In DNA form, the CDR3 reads TGTGCCAGCAGCCCGGACAGCCTCTATAATTCACCCCTCCACTTT. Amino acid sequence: CASSPDSLYNSPLHF.

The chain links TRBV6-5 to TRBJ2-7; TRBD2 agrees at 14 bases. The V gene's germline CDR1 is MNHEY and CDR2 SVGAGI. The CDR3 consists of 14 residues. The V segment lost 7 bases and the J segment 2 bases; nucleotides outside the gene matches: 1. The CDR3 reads CASKGLAGAYEQYF. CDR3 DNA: TGTGCCAGCAAGGGACTAGCGGGAGCCTACGAGCAGTACTTC.

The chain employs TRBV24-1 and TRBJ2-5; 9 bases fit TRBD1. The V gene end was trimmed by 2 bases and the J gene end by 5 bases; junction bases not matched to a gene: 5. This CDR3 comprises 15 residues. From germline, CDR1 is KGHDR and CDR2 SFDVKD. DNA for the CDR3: TGTGCCACCAGTGATTCGGGACAGGGAGGGGAGACCCAGTACTTC. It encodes CATSDSGQGGETQYF.

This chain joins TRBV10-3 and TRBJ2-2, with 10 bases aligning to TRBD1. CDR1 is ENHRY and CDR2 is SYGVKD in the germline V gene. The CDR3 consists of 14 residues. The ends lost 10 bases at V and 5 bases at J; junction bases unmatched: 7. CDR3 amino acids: CATAGTGVTGELFF. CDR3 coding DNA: TGTGCCACGGCCGGGACAGGGGTTACCGGGGAGCTGTTTTTT.

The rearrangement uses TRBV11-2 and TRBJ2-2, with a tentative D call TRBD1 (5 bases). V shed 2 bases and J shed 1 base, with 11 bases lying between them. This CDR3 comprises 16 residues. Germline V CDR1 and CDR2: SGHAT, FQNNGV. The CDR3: CASSLFIRVNTGELFF. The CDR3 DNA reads TGTGCCAGCAGCTTATTTATCAGGGTGAACACCGGGGAGCTGTTTTTT.

The CDR3 spells CASRVGQSHSPLHF. The CDR3 DNA reads TGTGCCAGCAGGGTCGGACAGAGCCATTCACCCCTCCACTTT. The chain recombines TRBV5-6 with TRBJ1-6; a weak D match, TRBD1 (6 bases). Germline lookup yields CDR1 SGHDT and CDR2 YYEEEE. The CDR3 extends over 14 amino acids. V lost 5 bases, J lost 8 bases, and 14 bases lay in between.

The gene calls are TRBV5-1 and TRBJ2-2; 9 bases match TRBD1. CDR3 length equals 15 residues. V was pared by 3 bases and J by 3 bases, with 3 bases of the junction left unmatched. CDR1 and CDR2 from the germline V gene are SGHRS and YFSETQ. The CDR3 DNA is TGCGCCAGCAGCTCCGGGACAGGGTACACCGGGGAGCTGTTTTTT. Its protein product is CASSSGTGYTGELFF.

The CDR3 reads CASSFSQAAVESYEQYF. CDR3 coding DNA: TGTGCCAGCAGTTTCTCCCAGGCCGCTGTTGAATCCTACGAGCAGTACTTC. The chain uses TRBV28 and TRBJ2-7; no clear D gene. Germline lookup yields CDR1 MDHEN and CDR2 SYDVKM. This CDR3 contains 17 residues. V was trimmed by 3 bases and J by 1 base, leaving 19 bases between them.

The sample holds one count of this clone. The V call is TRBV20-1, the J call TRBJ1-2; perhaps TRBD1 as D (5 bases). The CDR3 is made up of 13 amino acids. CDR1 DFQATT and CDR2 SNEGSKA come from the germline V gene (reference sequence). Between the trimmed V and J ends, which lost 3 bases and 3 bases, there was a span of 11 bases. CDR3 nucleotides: TGCAGTGCTAGTTCGGGGGTCGACTATGGCTACACCTTC. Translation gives CSASSGVDYGYTF.

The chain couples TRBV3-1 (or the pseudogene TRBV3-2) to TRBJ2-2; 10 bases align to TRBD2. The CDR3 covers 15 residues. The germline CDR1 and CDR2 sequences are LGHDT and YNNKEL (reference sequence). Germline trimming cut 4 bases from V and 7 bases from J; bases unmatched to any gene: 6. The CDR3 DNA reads TGTGCCAGCAGCCCCCTAGCGGGAGCCGGCGGGGAGCTGTTTTTT. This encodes CASSPLAGAGGELFF.

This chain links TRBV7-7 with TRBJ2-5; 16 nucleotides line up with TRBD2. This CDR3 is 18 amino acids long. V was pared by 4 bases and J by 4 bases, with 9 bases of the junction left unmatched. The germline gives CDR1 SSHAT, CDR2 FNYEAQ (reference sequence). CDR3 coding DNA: TGTGCCAGCAGCTCCGGGACTAGCGGGGGGGCGGCGGTAGAGACCCAGTACTTC. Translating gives CASSSGTSGGAAVETQYF. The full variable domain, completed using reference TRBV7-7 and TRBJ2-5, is GAGVSQSPRYKVTKRGQDVTLRCDPISSHATLYWYQQALGQGPEFLTYFNYEAQPDKSGLPSDRFSAERPEGSISTLTIQRTEQRDSAMYRCASSSGTSGGAAVETQYFGPGTRLLVL.

CDR3 protein: CASSSGSAYNEQFF. Here the CDR3 DNA reads TGTGCCAGCAGCTCCGGTTCCGCCTACAATGAGCAGTTCTTC. This chain links TRBV7-2 with TRBJ2-1; no clear D gene. Germline CDR1 SGHTA, CDR2 FQGNSA. The CDR3 contains 14 residues. Trimming took off 4 bases at V and 2 bases at J, with 9 bases between the two ends. The full variable domain, its missing parts supplied by reference TRBV7-2 and TRBJ2-1, is GAGVSQSPSNKVTEKGKDVELRCDPISGHTALYWYRQSLGQGLEFLIYFQGNSAPDKSGLPSDRFSAERTGGSVSTLTIQRTQQEDSAVYLCASSSGSAYNEQFFGPGTRLTVL.

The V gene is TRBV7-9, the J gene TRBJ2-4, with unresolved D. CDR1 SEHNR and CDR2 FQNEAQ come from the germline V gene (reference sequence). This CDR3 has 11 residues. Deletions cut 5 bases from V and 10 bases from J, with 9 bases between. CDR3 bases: TGTGCCAGCAGCCCCTCAGAAATTCAGTACTTC. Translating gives CASSPSEIQYF.

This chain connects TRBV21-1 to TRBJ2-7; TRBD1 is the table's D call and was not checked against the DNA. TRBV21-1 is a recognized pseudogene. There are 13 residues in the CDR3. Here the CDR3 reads CATQKTTSYEQYF. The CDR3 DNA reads TGTGCCACCCAGAAGACAACCTCCTACGAGCAGTACTTC.

In DNA form, the CDR3 reads TGTGCCAGCAGTTACTCGGGGCGCGGTGCCCCTGAAGCTTTCTTT. This gives the protein CASSYSGRGAPEAFF. J is TRBJ1-1 and V is TRBV6-5, with a tentative D call TRBD1 (5 bases). CDR1 is MNHEY and CDR2 is SVGAGI in the germline V gene. Trimming took 0 bases from V and 6 from J, leaving 14 bases between them. The CDR3 spans 15 residues.

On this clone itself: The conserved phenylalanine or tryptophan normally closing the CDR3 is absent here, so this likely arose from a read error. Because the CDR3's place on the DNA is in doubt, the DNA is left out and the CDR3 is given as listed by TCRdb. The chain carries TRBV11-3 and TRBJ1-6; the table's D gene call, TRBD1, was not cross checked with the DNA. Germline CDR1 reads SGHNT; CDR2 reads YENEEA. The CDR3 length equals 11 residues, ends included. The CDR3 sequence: CASSPRDSPLL.

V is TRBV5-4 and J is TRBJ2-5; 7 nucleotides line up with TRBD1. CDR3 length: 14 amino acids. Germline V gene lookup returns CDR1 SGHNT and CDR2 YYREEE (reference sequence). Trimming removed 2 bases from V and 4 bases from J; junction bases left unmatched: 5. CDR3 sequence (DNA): TGTGCCAGCAGCTTACCGGACAGGCCAGAGACCCAGTACTTC. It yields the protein CASSLPDRPETQYF.

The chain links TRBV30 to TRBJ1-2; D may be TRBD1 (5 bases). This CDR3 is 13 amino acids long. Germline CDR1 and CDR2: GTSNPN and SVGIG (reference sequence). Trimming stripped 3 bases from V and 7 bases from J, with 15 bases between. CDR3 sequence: CAWRFTGVSGYTF. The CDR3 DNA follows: TGTGCCTGGAGGTTCACGGGGGTCTCTGGCTACACCTTC.

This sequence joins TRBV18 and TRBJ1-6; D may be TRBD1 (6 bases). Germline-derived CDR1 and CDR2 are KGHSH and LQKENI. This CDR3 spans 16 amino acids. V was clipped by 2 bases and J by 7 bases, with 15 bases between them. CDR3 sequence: CASSPMPGQINSPLHF. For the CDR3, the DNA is TGTGCCAGCTCACCAATGCCGGGACAAATAAATTCACCCCTCCACTTT.

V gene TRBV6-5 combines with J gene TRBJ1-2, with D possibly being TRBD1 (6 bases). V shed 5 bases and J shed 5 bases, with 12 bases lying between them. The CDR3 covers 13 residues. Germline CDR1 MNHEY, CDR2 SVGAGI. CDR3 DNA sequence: TGTGCCAGCAGTCCACAGGGTTGGTATGGCTACACCTTC. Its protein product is CASSPQGWYGYTF.

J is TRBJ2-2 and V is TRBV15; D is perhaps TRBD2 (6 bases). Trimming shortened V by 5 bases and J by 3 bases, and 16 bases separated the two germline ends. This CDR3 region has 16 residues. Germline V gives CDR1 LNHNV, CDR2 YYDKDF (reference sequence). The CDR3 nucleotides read TGTGCCACCAGCGGACTTGGGGGAGGTTACACCGGGGAGCTGTTTTTT. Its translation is CATSGLGGGYTGELFF.